This entry lists 24 T cell receptor beta chains sequenced from one sample in a study of shared clonotypes between healthy human individuals. The protocol was immunoSEQ multiplex PCR, while the TCRdb copy is restricted to in-frame clones and leaves out a portion. The sample has around 2.5 million clones; 80% to 95% are singletons. Sequenced: naive CD4+ T cells from PBMCs. Subset given: CD45RA+ positively selected. All receptors derive from a man between 18 and 29 years old in good health. Some clones in this sample may be carry-over from other donors' samples.

V usage is TRBV5-1 and J usage is TRBJ2-3; tentative D call: TRBD1 (6 bases). With 3 bases removed from V and 4 bases from J, the gap between germline ends came to 12 bases. From germline, CDR1 is SGHRS and CDR2 YFSETQ. The CDR3 has 14 amino acids. CDR3 coding DNA: TGCGCCAGCAGCTCCCCGCAGGGGCCAGATACGCAGTATTTT. Translation gives CASSSPQGPDTQYF.

This clone was seen once. CDR3 sequence (DNA): TGTGCCAGCAGCCCCAACCAGGGGGTGAGGACCCAGTACTTC. Translating gives CASSPNQGVRTQYF. This chain connects TRBV6-1 to TRBJ2-5, with 7 bases lining up with TRBD1. The CDR3 totals 14 residues. Germline-derived CDR1 and CDR2 are MNHNS and SASEGT. V lost 6 bases to trimming and J lost 7 bases; unmatched junction nucleotides: 11.

V gene TRBV18 combines with J gene TRBJ1-3; a weak D match, TRBD1 (6 bases). Trimming shortened V by 0 bases and J by 7 bases, and 25 bases separated the two germline ends. Germline loops: CDR1 KGHSH, CDR2 LQKENI. The CDR3 runs 19 residues. The CDR3 nucleotides are TGTGCCAGCTCACCACCGGGATTCGTATCGGGGGCTACTCGGAACACCATATATTTT. As protein: CASSPPGFVSGATRNTIYF. Together with reference TRBV18 and TRBJ1-3, the CDR3 gives the full variable domain: NAGVMQNPRHLVRRRGQEARLRCSPMKGHSHVYWYRQLPEEGLKFMVYLQKENIIDESGMPKERFSAEFPKEGPSILRIQQVVRGDSAAYFCASSPPGFVSGATRNTIYFGEGSWLTVV.

V is TRBV4-3 and J is TRBJ1-3; D perhaps matches TRBD1 (5 bases). The CDR3 loop spans 17 amino acids. CDR1 is LGHNA, CDR2 YSLEER, per germline. V was cut by 4 bases and J by 7 bases, with 23 bases left in between. The CDR3 DNA sequence: TGCGCCAGCAGCCCGGTGTTGTCGGGGGACTACGGGAACACCATATATTTT. It yields the protein CASSPVLSGDYGNTIYF.

V is TRBV5-4 and J is TRBJ1-1, with 8 bases lining up with TRBD1. The V gene end was trimmed by 4 bases and the J gene end by 12 bases; junction bases not matched to a gene: 8. Germline V gene sequence: CDR1 SGHNT, CDR2 YYREEE (reference sequence). This CDR3 has 12 amino acids. For the CDR3, the DNA is TGTGCCAGCAGCGTCTCCGGGACAGGAACTTTCTTT. This encodes CASSVSGTGTFF.

The V gene is TRBV11-2, the J gene TRBJ2-3; TRBD1 is a possible D gene (5 bases). The CDR3 covers 15 residues. Germline CDR1 and CDR2: SGHAT and FQNNGV. Trimming took off 1 base at V and 4 bases at J, with 12 bases between the two ends. The DNA for the CDR3 is TGTGCCAGCAGCTTAGGCAGGGTGGTCCCAGATACGCAGTATTTT. It is translated as CASSLGRVVPDTQYF.

This chain joins TRBV7-2 and TRBJ2-7, with D maybe TRBD2 (5 bases). Looked up from germline, CDR1 is SGHTA and CDR2 is FQGNSA. The CDR3 spans 14 residues. Between the trimmed V and J ends, which lost 5 bases and 6 bases, there was a span of 17 bases. CDR3: CASSLRTGESEQYF. The DNA for the CDR3 is TGTGCCAGCAGCCTGAGGACTGGGGAGAGCGAGCAGTACTTC. Using reference TRBV7-2 and TRBJ2-7 for the parts outside the CDR3, the full variable domain is GAGVSQSPSNKVTEKGKDVELRCDPISGHTALYWYRQSLGQGLEFLIYFQGNSAPDKSGLPSDRFSAERTGGSVSTLTIQRTQQEDSAVYLCASSLRTGESEQYFGPGTRLTVT.

The chain uses TRBV2 and TRBJ2-3; D remains unclear. This CDR3 contains 12 residues. Germline values: CDR1 SNHLY, CDR2 FYNNEI. V shed 7 bases and J shed 2 bases, with 7 bases lying between them. The CDR3, as DNA: TGTGCCAGCACTATGATCACAGATACGCAGTATTTT. This sequence encodes CASTMITDTQYF.

V usage is TRBV27 and J usage is TRBJ2-2, with D perhaps TRBD1 or TRBD2 (5 bases each). V was trimmed by 1 base and J by 3 bases, leaving 12 bases between them. The length of the CDR3 is 16 residues. Germline V gives CDR1 MNHEY, CDR2 SMNVEV (reference sequence). Here the CDR3 reads CASSLLGRADTGELFF. Written as DNA, the CDR3 is TGTGCCAGCAGTTTATTGGGGCGGGCAGACACCGGGGAGCTGTTTTTT.

The chain couples TRBV5-4 to TRBJ2-7, with a weak D call TRBD1 (5 bases). The CDR3 is 14 amino acids. Trimming pared 6 bases from V and 0 bases from J, leaving 13 bases between. The V gene's germline CDR1 is SGHNT and CDR2 YYREEE (reference sequence). DNA for the CDR3: TGTGCCAGCACCCCGACAGCCAGCTCCTACGAGCAGTACTTC. This codes for CASTPTASSYEQYF.

The genes are TRBV6-6 and TRBJ2-2; TRBD1 matches 7 bases. Unmatched junction bases numbered 6, after V lost 7 bases and J lost 4 bases. CDR3 size: 14 residues. The germline V gene encodes CDR1 MNHNY and CDR2 SVGAGI (reference sequence). In DNA, the CDR3 is TGTGCCAGCACCCACAGGGGACGCACCGGGGAGCTGTTTTTT. Translating gives CASTHRGRTGELFF.

The rearrangement joins TRBV5-1 to TRBJ2-7; weak D call: TRBD2 (6 bases). The V gene lost 4 bases and the J gene lost 6 bases, with 17 bases spanning the gap. The germline gives CDR1 SGHRS, CDR2 YFSETQ. This CDR3 contains 14 residues. The CDR3 DNA is TGCGCCAGCAGCCCGGGACTTGGTCGCTCCGAGCAGTACTTC. As protein: CASSPGLGRSEQYF.

The chain recombines TRBV6-6 with TRBJ1-5; D may be TRBD1 (6 bases). CDR1 is MNHNY and CDR2 is SVGAGI in the germline V gene (reference sequence). The CDR3 is 15 residues long. Trimming stripped 2 bases from V and 4 bases from J, with 12 bases between. The CDR3 DNA reads TGTGCCAGCAGTTACCATGGAGGGGGGAATCAGCCCCAGCATTTT. This gives the protein CASSYHGGGNQPQHF.

This chain joins TRBV7-2 and TRBJ1-2; 8 bases map to TRBD1. CDR3 length: 18 residues. V dropped 0 bases and J dropped 1; count of bases not matched to a gene: 10. CDR1 is SGHTA and CDR2 is FQGNSA in the germline V gene. The CDR3 is CASSLAPGRGPNNYGYTF. The CDR3 DNA reads TGTGCCAGCAGCTTAGCGCCCGGCAGGGGGCCTAATAACTATGGCTACACCTTC.

This chain links TRBV7-9 with TRBJ2-1; D remains ambiguous. V dropped 8 bases and J dropped 6 bases, with 14 bases sitting between them. The CDR3 is 13 residues long. Germline loops: CDR1 SEHNR, CDR2 FQNEAQ (reference sequence). CDR3 bases: TGTGCCAGCTATCAACCCGGAGTCAATGAGCAGTTCTTC. Protein product: CASYQPGVNEQFF.

This clone was found once. V is TRBV9 and J is TRBJ2-3; 7 nucleotides match TRBD2. The CDR3 covers 15 residues. V was clipped by 2 bases and J by 4 bases; unmatched bases: 7. Per germline, CDR1 SGDLS and CDR2 YYNGEE. CDR3 sequence reads: CASSVGGGPADTQYF. The CDR3 DNA reads as TGTGCCAGCAGCGTTGGGGGAGGGCCGGCAGATACGCAGTATTTT.

The chain links TRBV6-1 to TRBJ1-5; 12 bases map to TRBD1. V gave up 8 bases and J gave up 7 bases; unmatched junction bases: 6. Per the germline V gene, CDR1 is MNHNS and CDR2 is SASEGT. CDR3 size: 14 residues. CDR3 sequence reads: CASVGQGARQPQHF. The DNA of the CDR3 is TGTGCCAGCGTGGGACAGGGGGCGCGGCAGCCCCAGCATTTT.

J is TRBJ2-2 and V is TRBV5-4; 7 nucleotides align to TRBD2. Germline CDR1 is SGHNT and CDR2 is YYREEE (reference sequence). The CDR3 spans 14 residues. J lost 7 bases, V lost 3 bases, and 6 bases had no gene match. The CDR3 bases are TGTGCCAGCAGCTCCGGGACTACAGTCGGGGAGCTGTTTTTT. Translated, it gives CASSSGTTVGELFF.

In the case of this clone: Other DNA sequences in the same sample also yield this CDR3. The CDR3: CASSPPTGAGNTIYF. The CDR3 DNA sequence: TGTGCCAGCTCACCGCCCACAGGGGCTGGAAACACCATATATTTT. The chain combines TRBV18 with TRBJ1-3, with TRBD1 matching 7 bases. The trim removed 3 bases at V and 2 bases at J, leaving 4 bases unmatched. The CDR3 spans 15 residues. Germline loops: CDR1 KGHSH, CDR2 LQKENI.

This clone has a single count. The rearrangement links TRBV7-6 to TRBJ2-1; 9 bases match TRBD2. This CDR3 is built from 17 residues. Unmatched junction bases numbered 6, after V lost 0 bases and J lost 3 bases. Germline lookup yields CDR1 SGHVS and CDR2 FNYEAQ. The CDR3 DNA reads as TGTGCCAGCAGCTTAGCGTCTAGCGGGGCCTTCTACAATGAGCAGTTCTTC. It specifies CASSLASSGAFYNEQFF.

CDR3 in amino acids: CASSYGGGRGSYEQYF. The CDR3 coding sequence is TGTGCCAGCAGTTACGGTGGCGGGAGGGGCTCCTACGAGCAGTACTTC. The chain has TRBV6-6 and TRBJ2-7; 9 positions agree with TRBD2. J lost 0 bases, V lost 2 bases, and 5 bases had no gene match. This CDR3 has 16 amino acids. Germline CDR1 is MNHNY and CDR2 is SVGAGI (reference sequence).

The chain has TRBV29-1 and TRBJ1-5; a possible D gene is TRBD1 (5 bases). Germline CDR1 is SQVTM and CDR2 is ANQGSEA. V gave up 1 base and J gave up 3 bases, with 7 bases separating them. This CDR3 region has 13 residues. CDR3 region: CSVEVQVNQPQHF. CDR3 DNA: TGCAGCGTTGAAGTACAGGTCAATCAGCCCCAGCATTTT.

This chain links TRBV9 with TRBJ2-2; 11 bases are a match to TRBD2. The V segment lost 7 bases and the J segment 5 bases; nucleotides outside the gene matches: 4. CDR3 length: 14 residues. The V gene's germline CDR1 is SGDLS and CDR2 YYNGEE. The CDR3 reads CASGRTSGTGELFF. The CDR3 DNA follows: TGTGCCAGCGGGAGGACTAGCGGGACCGGGGAGCTGTTTTTT. The variable domain in full, with the rest retrieved from reference TRBV9 and TRBJ2-2, is DSGVTQTPKHLITATGQRVTLRCSPRSGDLSVYWYQQSLDQGLQFLIQYYNGEERAKGNILERFSAQQFPDLHSELNLSSLELGDSALYFCASGRTSGTGELFFGEGSRLTVL.

V is TRBV6-5 and J is TRBJ2-7, with D possibly matching TRBD2 (5 bases). Germline loops: CDR1 MNHEY, CDR2 SVGAGI. The V end lost 5 bases, the J end lost 5 bases, and 13 bases lay between the germline ends. CDR3 length: 13 amino acids. For the CDR3, the DNA is TGTGCCAGCAGTCCGGGTCTAGCCCACGAGCAGTACTTC. Amino acid sequence: CASSPGLAHEQYF.